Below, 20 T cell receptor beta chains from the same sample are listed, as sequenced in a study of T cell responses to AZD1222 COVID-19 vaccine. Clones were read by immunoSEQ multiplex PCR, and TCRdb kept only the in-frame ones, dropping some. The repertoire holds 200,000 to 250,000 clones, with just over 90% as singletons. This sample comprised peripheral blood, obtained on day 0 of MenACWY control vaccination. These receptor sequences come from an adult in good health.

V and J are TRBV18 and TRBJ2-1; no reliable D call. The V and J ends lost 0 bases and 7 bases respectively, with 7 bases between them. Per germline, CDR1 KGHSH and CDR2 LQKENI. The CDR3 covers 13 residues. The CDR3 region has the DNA TGTGCCAGCTCACCACCGGAAATTAATGAGCAGTTCTTC. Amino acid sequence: CASSPPEINEQFF.

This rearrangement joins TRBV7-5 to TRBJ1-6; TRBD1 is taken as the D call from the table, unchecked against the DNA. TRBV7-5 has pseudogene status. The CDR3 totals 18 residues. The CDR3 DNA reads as TGTGTCAGAAGCAAGAACGTCCAGGCCAGCTCCTATAATTCACCCCTCCACTTT. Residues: CVRSKNVQASSYNSPLHF.

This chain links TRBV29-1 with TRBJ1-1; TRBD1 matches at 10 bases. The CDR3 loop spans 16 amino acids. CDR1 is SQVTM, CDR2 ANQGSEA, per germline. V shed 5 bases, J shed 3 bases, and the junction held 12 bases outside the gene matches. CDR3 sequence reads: CSVTGGQGDQYTEAFF. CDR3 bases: TGCAGCGTTACCGGAGGACAGGGGGATCAGTACACTGAAGCTTTCTTT.

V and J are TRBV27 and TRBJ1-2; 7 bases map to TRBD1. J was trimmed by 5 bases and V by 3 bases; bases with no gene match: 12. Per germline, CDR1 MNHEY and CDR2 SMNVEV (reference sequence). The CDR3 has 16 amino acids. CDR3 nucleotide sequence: TGTGCCAGCAGTTTTTCAAAATCGACAGGGCAGTATGGCTACACCTTC. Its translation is CASSFSKSTGQYGYTF.

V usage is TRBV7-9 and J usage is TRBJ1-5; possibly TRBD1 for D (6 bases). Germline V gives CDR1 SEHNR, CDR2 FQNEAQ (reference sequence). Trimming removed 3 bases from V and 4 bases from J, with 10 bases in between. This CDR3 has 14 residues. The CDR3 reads CASSLTGRNQPQHF. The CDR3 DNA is TGTGCCAGCAGCTTGACAGGACGAAATCAGCCCCAGCATTTT. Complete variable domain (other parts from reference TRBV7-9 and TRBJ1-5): DTGVSQNPRHKITKRGQNVTFRCDPISEHNRLYWYRQTLGQGPEFLTYFQNEAQLEKSRLLSDRFSAERPKGSFSTLEIQRTEQGDSAMYLCASSLTGRNQPQHFGDGTRLSIL.

This CDR3 reads CATKASGFEGDTQYF. CDR3 nucleotide sequence: TGTGCCACCAAGGCGTCGGGTTTTGAAGGAGATACGCAGTATTTT. The chain combines TRBV5-4 with TRBJ2-3; D is unresolved. Trimming left V 9 bases short and J 5 bases short, with 22 bases between. The CDR3 loop spans 15 amino acids. CDR1 and CDR2 (germline): SGHNT, YYREEE (reference sequence).

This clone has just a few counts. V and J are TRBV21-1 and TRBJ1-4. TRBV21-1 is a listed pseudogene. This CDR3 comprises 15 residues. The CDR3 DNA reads TGTGCCAGCAGCAAAGAAGCCAGAGAGGGGGAAAAACTGTTTTTT. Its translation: CASSKEAREGEKLFF.

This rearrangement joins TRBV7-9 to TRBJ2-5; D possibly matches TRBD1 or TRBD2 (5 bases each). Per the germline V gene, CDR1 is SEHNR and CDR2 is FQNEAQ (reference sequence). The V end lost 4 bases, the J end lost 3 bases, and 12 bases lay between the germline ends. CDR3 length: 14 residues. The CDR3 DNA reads TGTGCCAGCAGCTCGGTGGGGGTTAAAGAGACCCAGTACTTC. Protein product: CASSSVGVKETQYF.

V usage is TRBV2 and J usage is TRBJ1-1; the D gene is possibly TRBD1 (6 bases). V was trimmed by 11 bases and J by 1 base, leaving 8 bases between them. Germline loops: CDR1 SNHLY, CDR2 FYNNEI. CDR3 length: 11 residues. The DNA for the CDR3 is TGTGCCGTACAGGGGAACACTGAAGCTTTCTTT. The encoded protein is CAVQGNTEAFF.

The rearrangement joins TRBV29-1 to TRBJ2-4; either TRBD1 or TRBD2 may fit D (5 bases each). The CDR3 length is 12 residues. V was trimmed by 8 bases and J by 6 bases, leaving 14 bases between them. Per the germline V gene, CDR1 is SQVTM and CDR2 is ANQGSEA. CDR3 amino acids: CSILGTRNIQYF. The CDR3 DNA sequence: TGCAGCATACTCGGGACCCGAAACATTCAGTACTTC.

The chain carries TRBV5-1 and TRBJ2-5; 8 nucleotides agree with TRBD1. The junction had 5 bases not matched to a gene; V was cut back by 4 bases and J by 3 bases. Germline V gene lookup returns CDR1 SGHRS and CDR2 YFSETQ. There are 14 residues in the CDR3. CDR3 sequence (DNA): TGCGCCAGCAGCCCGGGACAGGCTAAAGAGACCCAGTACTTC. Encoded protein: CASSPGQAKETQYF.

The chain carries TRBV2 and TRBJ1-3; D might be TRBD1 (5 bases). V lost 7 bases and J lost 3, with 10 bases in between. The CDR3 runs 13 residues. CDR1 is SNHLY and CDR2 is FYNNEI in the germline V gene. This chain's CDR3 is CASTRDFGNTIYF. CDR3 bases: TGTGCCAGCACCAGGGACTTTGGAAACACCATATATTTT.

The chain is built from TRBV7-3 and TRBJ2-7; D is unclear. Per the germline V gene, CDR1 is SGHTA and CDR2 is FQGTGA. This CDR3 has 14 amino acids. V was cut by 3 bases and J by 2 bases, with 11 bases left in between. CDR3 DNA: TGTGCCAGCAGCTTGCAAGGGTACGCCTACGAGCAGTACTTC. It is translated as CASSLQGYAYEQYF.

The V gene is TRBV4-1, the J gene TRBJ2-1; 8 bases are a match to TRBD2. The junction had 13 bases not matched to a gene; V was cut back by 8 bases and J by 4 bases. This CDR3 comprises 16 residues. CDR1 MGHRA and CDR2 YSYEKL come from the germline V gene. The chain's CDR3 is CASSPHDAGGYNEQFF. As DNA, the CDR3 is TGCGCCAGCTCCCCCCACGATGCGGGGGGTTACAATGAGCAGTTCTTC.

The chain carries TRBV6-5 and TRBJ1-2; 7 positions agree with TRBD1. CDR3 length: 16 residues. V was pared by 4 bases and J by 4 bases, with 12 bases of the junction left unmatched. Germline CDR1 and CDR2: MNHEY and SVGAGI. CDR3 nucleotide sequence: TGTGCCAGCAGTTCCCCCTCGGGTGCAGGGGGCTATGGCTACACCTTC. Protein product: CASSSPSGAGGYGYTF.

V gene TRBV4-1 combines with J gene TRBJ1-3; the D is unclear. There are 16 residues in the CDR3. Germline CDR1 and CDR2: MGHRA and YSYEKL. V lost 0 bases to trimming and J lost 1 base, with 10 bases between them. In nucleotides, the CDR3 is TGCGCCAGCAGCCAAGACCCCGGCACGTCTGGAAACACCATATATTTT. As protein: CASSQDPGTSGNTIYF.

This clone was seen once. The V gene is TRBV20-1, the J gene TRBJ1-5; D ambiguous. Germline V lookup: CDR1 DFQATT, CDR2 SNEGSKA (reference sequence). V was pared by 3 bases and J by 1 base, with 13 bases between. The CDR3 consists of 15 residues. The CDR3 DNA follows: TGCAGTGCTAGTGCCCCAGAGTGGAGCAATCAGCCCCAGCATTTT. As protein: CSASAPEWSNQPQHF.

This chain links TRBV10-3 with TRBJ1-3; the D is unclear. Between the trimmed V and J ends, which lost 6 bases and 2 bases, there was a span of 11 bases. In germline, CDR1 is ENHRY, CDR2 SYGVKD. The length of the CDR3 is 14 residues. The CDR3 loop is CAISRSLTGNTIYF. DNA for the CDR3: TGTGCCATCAGCCGATCCTTAACTGGAAACACCATATATTTT.

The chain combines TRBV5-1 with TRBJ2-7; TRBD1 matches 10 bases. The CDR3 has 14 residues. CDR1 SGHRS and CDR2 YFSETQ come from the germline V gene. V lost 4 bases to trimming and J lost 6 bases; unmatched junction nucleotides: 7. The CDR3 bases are TGCGCCAGCAGCCGGACAGGGGGTATCGGCGAGCAGTACTTC. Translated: CASSRTGGIGEQYF.

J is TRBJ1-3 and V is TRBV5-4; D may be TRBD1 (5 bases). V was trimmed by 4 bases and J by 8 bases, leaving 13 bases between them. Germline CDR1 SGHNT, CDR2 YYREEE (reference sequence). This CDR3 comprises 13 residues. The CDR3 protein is CASSPRGGDTIYF. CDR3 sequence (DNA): TGTGCCAGCAGCCCCCGAGGAGGGGACACCATATATTTT.